This record looks at one TCR beta chain sequence and its context. The table came from immunoSEQ multiplex PCR; TCRdb's copy has only in-frame clones and leaves some out. The sample has over 60,000 clones, approximately 85% seen once. V lost 5 bases and J lost 0; bases outside the gene matches: 4. Germline CDR1 and CDR2: MNHEY and SVGEGT. The CDR3 totals 16 residues. This sample stems from a study of control samples from healthy donors and cancer patients. The sample was blood. This receptor was taken from a man aged 40-49 years in good health. The chain combines TRBV6-2 or TRBV6-3 with TRBJ1-5; 10 bases match TRBD1. CDR3 region: CASSRGQGYSNQPQHF. DNA of the CDR3: TGTGCCAGCAGTCGGGGACAGGGGTATAGCAATCAGCCCCAGCATTTT.